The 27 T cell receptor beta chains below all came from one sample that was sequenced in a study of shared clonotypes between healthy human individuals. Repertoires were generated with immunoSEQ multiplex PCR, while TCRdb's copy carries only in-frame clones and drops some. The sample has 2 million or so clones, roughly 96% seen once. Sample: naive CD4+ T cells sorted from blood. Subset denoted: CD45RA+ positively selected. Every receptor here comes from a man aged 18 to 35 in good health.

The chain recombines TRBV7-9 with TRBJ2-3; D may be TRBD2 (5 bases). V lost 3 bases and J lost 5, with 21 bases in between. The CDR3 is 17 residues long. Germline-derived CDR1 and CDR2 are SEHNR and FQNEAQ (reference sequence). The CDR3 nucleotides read TGTGCCAGCAGCTTTAGACGACGGACCGAAGAGGGAGATACGCAGTATTTT. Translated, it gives CASSFRRRTEEGDTQYF.

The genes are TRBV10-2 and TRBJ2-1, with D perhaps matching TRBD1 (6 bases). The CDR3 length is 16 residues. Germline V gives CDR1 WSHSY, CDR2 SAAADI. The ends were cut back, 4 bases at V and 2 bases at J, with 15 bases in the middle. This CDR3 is CASSVLGTRTYNEQFF. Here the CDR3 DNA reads TGCGCCAGCAGTGTTTTGGGGACACGAACCTACAATGAGCAGTTCTTC.

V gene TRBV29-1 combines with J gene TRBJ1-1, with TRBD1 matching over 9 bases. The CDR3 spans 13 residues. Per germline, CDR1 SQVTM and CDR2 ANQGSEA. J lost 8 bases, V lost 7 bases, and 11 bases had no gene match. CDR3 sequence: CSALNRGRVEAFF. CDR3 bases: TGCAGCGCCTTGAACAGGGGGCGAGTCGAAGCTTTCTTT.

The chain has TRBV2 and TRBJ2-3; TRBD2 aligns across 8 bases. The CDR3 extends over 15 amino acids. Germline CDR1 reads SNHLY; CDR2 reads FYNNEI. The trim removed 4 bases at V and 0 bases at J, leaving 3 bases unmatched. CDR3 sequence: CASSGSGASTDTQYF. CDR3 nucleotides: TGTGCCAGCAGTGGTAGCGGGGCTAGCACAGATACGCAGTATTTT.

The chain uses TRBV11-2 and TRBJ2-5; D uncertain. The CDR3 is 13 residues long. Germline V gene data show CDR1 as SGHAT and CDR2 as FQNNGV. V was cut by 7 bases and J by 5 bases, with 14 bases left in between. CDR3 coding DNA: TGTGCCAGCACCCTGATGTCCCCGGAGACCCAGTACTTC. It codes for CASTLMSPETQYF.

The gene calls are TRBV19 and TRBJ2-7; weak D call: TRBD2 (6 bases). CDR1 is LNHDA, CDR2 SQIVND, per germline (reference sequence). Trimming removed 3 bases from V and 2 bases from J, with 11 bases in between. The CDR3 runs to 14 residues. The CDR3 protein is CASSIRGEAYEQYF. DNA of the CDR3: TGTGCCAGTAGTATTAGAGGGGAGGCCTACGAGCAGTACTTC.

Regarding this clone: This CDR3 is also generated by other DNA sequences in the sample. The CDR3 is CASSISSGSPYEQYF. For the CDR3, the DNA is TGTGCCAGTAGTATATCAAGCGGGAGTCCCTACGAGCAGTACTTC. This chain connects TRBV19 to TRBJ2-7, with 8 bases fitting TRBD2. CDR3 length: 15 residues. Trimming took 2 bases from V and 2 from J; bases not matched to a gene: 5. Germline CDR1 is LNHDA and CDR2 is SQIVND (reference sequence).

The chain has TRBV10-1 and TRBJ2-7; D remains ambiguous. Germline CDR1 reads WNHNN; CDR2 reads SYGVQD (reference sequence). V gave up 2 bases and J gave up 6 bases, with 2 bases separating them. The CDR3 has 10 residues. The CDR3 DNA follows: TGCGCCAGCAGTGAGACCGAGCAGTACTTC. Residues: CASSETEQYF.

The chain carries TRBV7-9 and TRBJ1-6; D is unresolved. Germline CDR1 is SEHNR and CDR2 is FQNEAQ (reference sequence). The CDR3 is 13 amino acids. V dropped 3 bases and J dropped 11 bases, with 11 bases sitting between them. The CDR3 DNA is TGTGCCAGCAGCTTGGTTCATGGCACACCCCTCCACTTT. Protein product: CASSLVHGTPLHF.

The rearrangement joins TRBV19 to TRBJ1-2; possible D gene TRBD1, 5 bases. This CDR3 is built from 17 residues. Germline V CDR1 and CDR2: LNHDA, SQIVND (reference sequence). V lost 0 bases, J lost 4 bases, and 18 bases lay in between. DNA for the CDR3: TGTGCCAGTAGTATAGATCTCCCGGACACTTCCTTCTATGGCTACACCTTC. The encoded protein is CASSIDLPDTSFYGYTF.

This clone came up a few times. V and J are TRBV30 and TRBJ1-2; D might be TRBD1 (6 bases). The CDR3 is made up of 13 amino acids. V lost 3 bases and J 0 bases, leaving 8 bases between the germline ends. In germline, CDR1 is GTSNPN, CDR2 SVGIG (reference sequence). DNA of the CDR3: TGTGCCTGGAGGAGGGGGTCTAACTATGGCTACACCTTC. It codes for CAWRRGSNYGYTF.

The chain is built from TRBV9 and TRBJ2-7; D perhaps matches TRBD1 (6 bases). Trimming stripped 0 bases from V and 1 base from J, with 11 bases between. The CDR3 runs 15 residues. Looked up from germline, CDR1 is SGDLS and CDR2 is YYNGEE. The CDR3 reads CASSVAGARSYEQYF. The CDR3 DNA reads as TGTGCCAGCAGCGTAGCAGGGGCGCGGTCCTACGAGCAGTACTTC.

CDR3 DNA: TGTGCCAGCTCACCAACCCCGGGCACATTAGCCAAAAACATTCAGTACTTC. Amino acids: CASSPTPGTLAKNIQYF. The J gene is TRBJ2-4, the V gene TRBV18; D is unresolved. The CDR3 consists of 17 residues. CDR1 KGHSH and CDR2 LQKENI come from the germline V gene. The V and J ends lost 2 bases and 0 bases respectively, with 14 bases between them.

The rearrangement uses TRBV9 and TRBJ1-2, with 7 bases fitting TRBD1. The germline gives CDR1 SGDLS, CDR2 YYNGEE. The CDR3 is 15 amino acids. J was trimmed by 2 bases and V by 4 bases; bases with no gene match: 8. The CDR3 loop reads CASSPRDRNNYGYTF. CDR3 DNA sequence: TGTGCCAGCAGCCCTCGGGACAGAAACAACTATGGCTACACCTTC.

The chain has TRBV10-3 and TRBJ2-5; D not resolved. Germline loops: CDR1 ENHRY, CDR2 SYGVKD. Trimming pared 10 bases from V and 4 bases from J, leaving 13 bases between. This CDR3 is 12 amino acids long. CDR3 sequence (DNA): TGTGCCAGCGCCGCCGTGGGAGAGACCCAGTACTTC. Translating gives CASAAVGETQYF.

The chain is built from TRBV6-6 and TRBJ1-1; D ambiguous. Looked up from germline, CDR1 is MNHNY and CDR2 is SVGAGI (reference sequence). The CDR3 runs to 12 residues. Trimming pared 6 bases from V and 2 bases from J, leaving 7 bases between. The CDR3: CASRRENTEAFF. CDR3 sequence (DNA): TGTGCCAGCAGACGGGAAAACACTGAAGCTTTCTTT.

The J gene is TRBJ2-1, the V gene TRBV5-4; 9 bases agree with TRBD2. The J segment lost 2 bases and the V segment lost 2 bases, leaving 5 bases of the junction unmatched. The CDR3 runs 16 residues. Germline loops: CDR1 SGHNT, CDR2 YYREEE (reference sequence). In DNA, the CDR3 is TGTGCCAGCAGCTTAGCCCCTAGCGGGACCTACAATGAGCAGTTCTTC. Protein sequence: CASSLAPSGTYNEQFF.

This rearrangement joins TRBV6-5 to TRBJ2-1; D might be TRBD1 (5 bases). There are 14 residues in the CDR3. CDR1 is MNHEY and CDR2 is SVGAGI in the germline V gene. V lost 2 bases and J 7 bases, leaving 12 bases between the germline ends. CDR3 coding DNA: TGTGCCAGCAGTTACGGGGCCGGGTTAAATGAGCAGTTCTTC. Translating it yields CASSYGAGLNEQFF.

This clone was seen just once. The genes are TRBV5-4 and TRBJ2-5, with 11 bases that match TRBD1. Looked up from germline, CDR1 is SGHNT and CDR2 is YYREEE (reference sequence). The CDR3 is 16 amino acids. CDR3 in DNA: TGTGGGGCAGCGAGCGGTCGGGACAGGGGGATAGAGACCCAGTACTTC. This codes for CGAASGRDRGIETQYF.

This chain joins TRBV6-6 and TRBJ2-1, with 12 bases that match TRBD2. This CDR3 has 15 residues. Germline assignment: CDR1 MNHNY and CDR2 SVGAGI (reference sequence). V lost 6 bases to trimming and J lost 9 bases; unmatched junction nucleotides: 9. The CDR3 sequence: CASSRPSGRVGEQFF. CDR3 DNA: TGTGCCAGCAGCCGACCTAGCGGGAGGGTGGGTGAGCAGTTCTTC.

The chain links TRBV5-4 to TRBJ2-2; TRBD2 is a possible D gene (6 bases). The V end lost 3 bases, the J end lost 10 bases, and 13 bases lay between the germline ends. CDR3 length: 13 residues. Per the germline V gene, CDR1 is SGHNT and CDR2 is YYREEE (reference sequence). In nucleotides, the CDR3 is TGTGCCAGCAGCTATCTCGGGGGAGAGGAGCTGTTTTTT. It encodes CASSYLGGEELFF.

CDR3 DNA sequence: TGTGCCAGCTATTCCAGGGTCCACGAGCAGTACTTC. Translating gives CASYSRVHEQYF. This rearrangement joins TRBV6-6 to TRBJ2-7; D perhaps matches TRBD1 (5 bases). Germline loops: CDR1 MNHNY, CDR2 SVGAGI (reference sequence). The CDR3 is 12 residues long. V was cut by 8 bases and J by 5 bases, with 13 bases left in between.

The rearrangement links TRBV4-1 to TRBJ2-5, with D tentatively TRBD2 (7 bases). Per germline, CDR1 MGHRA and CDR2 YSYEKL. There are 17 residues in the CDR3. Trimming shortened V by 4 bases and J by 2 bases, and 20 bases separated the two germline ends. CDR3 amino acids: CASSLGGLGTNQETQYF. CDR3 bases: TGCGCCAGCAGCCTAGGGGGATTGGGGACTAATCAAGAGACCCAGTACTTC.

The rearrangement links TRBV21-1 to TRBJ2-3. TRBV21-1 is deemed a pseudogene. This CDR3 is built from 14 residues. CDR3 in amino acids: CASSTRDGTDTQYF. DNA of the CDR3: TGTGCCAGCAGCACCCGCGATGGGACAGATACGCAGTATTTT.

The CDR3 DNA is TGTGCCAGCAGACGGCGGGAGGGGTCATCCTACGAGCAGTACTTC. It codes for CASRRREGSSYEQYF. The gene calls are TRBV28 and TRBJ2-7, with 9 bases that match TRBD2. The CDR3 covers 15 residues. CDR1 is MDHEN, CDR2 SYDVKM, per germline. Germline trimming cut 6 bases from V and 1 base from J; bases unmatched to any gene: 7.

The CDR3 nucleotides are TGCGCCAGCAGCGGTGGGCCGAACACTGAAGCTTTCTTT. The encoded protein is CASSGGPNTEAFF. The chain carries TRBV4-1 and TRBJ1-1; D gene unclear. Germline V gene data show CDR1 as MGHRA and CDR2 as YSYEKL. V dropped 5 bases and J dropped 1 base, with 8 bases sitting between them. The CDR3 has 13 amino acids.

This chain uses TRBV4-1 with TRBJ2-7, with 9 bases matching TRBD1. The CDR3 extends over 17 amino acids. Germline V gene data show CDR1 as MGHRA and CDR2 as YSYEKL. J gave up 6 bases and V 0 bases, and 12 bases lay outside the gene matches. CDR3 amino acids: CASSQDFLGQGMIEQYF. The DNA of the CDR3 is TGCGCCAGCAGCCAAGATTTCTTGGGACAGGGTATGATCGAGCAGTACTTC.